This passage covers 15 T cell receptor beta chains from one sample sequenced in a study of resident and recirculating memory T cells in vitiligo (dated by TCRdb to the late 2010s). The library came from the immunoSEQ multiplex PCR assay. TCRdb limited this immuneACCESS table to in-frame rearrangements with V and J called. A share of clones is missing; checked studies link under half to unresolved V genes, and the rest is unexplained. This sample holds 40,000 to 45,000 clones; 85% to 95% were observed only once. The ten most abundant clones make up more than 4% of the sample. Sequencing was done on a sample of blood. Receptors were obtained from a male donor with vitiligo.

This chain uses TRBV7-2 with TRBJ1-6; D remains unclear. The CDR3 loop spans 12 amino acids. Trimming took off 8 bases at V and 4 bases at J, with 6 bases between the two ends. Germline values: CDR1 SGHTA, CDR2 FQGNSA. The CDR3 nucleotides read TGTGCCAGCTCGTATTATAATTCACCCCTCCACTTT. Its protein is CASSYYNSPLHF.

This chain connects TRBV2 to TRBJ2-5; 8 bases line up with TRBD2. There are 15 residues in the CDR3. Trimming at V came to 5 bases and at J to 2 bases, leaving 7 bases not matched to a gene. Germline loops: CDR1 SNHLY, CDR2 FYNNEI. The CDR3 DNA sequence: TGTGCCAGCAGTCCGGGAGGGCAGGGACAAGAGACCCAGTACTTC. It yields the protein CASSPGGQGQETQYF. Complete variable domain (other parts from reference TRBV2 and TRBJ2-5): EPEVTQTPSHQVTQMGQEVILRCVPISNHLYFYWYRQILGQKVEFLVSFYNNEISEKSEIFDDQFSVERPDGSNFTLKIRSTKLEDSAMYFCASSPGGQGQETQYFGPGTRLLVL.

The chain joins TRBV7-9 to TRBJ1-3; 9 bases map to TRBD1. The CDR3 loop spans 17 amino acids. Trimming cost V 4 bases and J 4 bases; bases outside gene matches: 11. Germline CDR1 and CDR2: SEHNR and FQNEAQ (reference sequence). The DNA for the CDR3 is TGTGCCAGCAGCTATCCTCCGGGACAGGGCGCCGGAAACACCATATATTTT. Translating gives CASSYPPGQGAGNTIYF.

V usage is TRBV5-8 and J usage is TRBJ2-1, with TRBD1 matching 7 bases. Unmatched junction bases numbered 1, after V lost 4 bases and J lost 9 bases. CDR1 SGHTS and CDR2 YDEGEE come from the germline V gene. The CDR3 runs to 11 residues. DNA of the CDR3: TGTGCCAGCAGCGACAGGGCTGAGCAGTTCTTC. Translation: CASSDRAEQFF.

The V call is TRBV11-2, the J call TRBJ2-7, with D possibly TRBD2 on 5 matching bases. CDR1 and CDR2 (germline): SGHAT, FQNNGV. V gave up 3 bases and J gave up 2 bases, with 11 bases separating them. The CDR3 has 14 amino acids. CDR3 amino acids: CASSFRGKAYEQYF. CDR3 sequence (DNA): TGTGCCAGCAGCTTTCGGGGTAAGGCCTACGAGCAGTACTTC. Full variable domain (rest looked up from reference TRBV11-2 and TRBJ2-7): EAGVAQSPRYKIIEKRQSVAFWCNPISGHATLYWYQQILGQGPKLLIQFQNNGVVDDSQLPKDRFSAERLKGVDSTLKIQPAKLEDSAVYLCASSFRGKAYEQYFGPGTRLTVT.

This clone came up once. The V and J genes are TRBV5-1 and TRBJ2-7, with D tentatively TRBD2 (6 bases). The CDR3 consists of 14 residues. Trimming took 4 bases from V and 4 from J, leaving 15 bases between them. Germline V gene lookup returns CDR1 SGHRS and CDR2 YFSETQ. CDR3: CASSPLGGDYEQYF. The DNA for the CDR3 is TGCGCCAGCAGCCCCCTCGGGGGTGATTACGAGCAGTACTTC. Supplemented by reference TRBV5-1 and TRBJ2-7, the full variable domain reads KAGVTQTPRYLIKTRGQQVTLSCSPISGHRSVSWYQQTPGQGLQFLFEYFSETQRNKGNFPGRFSGRQFSNSRSEMNVSTLELGDSALYLCASSPLGGDYEQYFGPGTRLTVT.

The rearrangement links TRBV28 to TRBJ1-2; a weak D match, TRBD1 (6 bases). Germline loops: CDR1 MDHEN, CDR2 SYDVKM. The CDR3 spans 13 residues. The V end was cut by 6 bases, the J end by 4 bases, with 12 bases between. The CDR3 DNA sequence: TGTGCCAGCAGACAACAGGGTCCCTATGGCTACACCTTC. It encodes CASRQQGPYGYTF.

The CDR3 here is CASSTPWTSRQFF. CDR3 nucleotide sequence: TGTGCCAGTAGTACCCCTTGGACTAGCCGGCAGTTCTTC. This chain joins TRBV19 and TRBJ2-1, with TRBD2 matching 8 bases. The CDR3 is made up of 13 amino acids. From germline, CDR1 is LNHDA and CDR2 SQIVND (reference sequence). V lost 4 bases and J lost 12; bases outside the gene matches: 8.

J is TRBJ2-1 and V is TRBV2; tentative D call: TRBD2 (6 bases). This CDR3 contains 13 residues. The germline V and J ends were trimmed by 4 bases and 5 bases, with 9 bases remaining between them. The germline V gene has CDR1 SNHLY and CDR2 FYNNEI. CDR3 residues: CASSGDFDNEQFF. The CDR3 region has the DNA TGTGCCAGCAGTGGGGACTTCGACAATGAGCAGTTCTTC.

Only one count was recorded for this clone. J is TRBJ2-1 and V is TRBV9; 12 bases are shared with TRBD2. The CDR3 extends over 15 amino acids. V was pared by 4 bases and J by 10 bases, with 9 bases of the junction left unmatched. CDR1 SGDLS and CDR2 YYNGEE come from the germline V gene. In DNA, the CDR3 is TGTGCCAGCAGCCCAATTAGGACTAGCGGGGCAGAGCAGTTCTTC. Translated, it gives CASSPIRTSGAEQFF.

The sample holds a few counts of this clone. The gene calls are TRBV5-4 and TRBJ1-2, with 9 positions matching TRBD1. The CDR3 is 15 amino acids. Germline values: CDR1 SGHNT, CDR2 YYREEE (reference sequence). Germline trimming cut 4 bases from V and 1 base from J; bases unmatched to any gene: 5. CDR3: CASSVGTGSNYGYTF. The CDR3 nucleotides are TGTGCCAGCAGCGTAGGGACAGGGAGTAACTATGGCTACACCTTC.

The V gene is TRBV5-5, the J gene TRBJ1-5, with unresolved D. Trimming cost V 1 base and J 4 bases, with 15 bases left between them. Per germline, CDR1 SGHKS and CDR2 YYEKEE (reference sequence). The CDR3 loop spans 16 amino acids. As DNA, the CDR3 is TGTGCCAGCAGCTTGCAGTGGACTCCCCCTAATCAGCCCCAGCATTTT. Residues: CASSLQWTPPNQPQHF.

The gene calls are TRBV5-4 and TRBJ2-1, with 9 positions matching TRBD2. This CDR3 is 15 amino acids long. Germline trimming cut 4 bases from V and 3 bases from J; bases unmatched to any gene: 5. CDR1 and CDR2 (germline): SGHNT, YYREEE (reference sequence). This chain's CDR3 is CASSPSGGYYNEQFF. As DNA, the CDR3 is TGTGCCAGCAGCCCGAGCGGGGGGTACTACAATGAGCAGTTCTTC.

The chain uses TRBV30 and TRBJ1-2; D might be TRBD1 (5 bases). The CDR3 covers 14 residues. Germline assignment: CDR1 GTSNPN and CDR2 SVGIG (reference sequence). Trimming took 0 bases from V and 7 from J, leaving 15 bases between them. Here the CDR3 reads CAWSVFRVSGGYTF. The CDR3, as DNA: TGTGCCTGGAGTGTGTTCAGGGTTTCAGGTGGCTACACCTTC. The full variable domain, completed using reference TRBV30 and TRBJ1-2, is SQTIHQWPATLVQPVGSPLSLECTVEGTSNPNLYWYRQAAGRGLQLLFYSVGIGQISSEVPQNLSASRPQDRQFILSSKKLLLSDSGFYLCAWSVFRVSGGYTFGSGTRLTVV.

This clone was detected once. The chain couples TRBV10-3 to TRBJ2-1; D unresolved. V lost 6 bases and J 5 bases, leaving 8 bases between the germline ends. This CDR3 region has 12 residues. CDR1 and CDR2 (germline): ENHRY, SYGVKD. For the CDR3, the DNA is TGTGCCATCAGACGAGGCAACAATGAGCAGTTCTTC. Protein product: CAIRRGNNEQFF.